This T cell receptor beta chain was sequenced for a study of CD8 T cells in ankylosing spondylitis. Regarding the study as a whole: Earlier reports found some motif variants in synovial fluid and blood in reactive arthritis. A motif of 7 to 9 highly homologous TCR beta variants was seen as apparently characteristic of ankylosing spondylitis blood.

The CDR3 runs 15 residues. Germline CDR1 ENHRY, CDR2 SYGVKD. V gave up 3 bases and J gave up 6 bases, with 16 bases separating them. This clonotype was picked up many times. The target antigen is unknown. One entry per CDR3 protein, called by TCRdb with MiXCR from the 5' RACE reads. The sample lists under 55,000 distinct CDR3 sequences, approximately 7.4% occurring once. The sequence derives from a female donor with ankylosing spondylitis or in good health (not recorded which). J is TRBJ2-3 and V is TRBV10-3; no clear D gene. Sequenced input: blood, either unsorted or a sorted T cell fraction (not recorded which). CDR3 nucleotide sequence: TGTGCCATCAGTGAAATGAATCTTGCTGGGGATACGCAGTATTTT. Encoded protein: CAISEMNLAGDTQYF.